These 32 T cell receptor beta chains came from one sample sequenced in a study of CD8 T cells in Susac syndrome. The RNA, about 0.45 to 1 ug, was put through reverse transcription using random hexamers. From the immunoSEQ multiplex PCR reads, TCRdb called clonotypes with MiXCR, one entry per CDR3 protein. The sample records over 350,000 distinct CDR3 sequences, more than 80% being singletons. The specimen was CD8+ T cells from PBMCs. The receptors stem from a human donor with multiple sclerosis.

The chain uses TRBV19 and TRBJ1-1; D remains ambiguous. Trimming pared 1 base from V and 0 bases from J, leaving 18 bases between. CDR3 length: 18 amino acids. Looked up from germline, CDR1 is LNHDA and CDR2 is SQIVND (reference sequence). The CDR3 spells CASSIGRESLGMNTEAFF. The CDR3, as DNA: TGTGCCAGTAGTATAGGTCGAGAATCTCTTGGAATGAACACTGAAGCTTTCTTT.

This clonotype appeared a few times. The chain carries TRBV11-2 and TRBJ2-6; D is unresolved. This CDR3 is built from 19 residues. The germline V gene encodes CDR1 SGHAT and CDR2 FQNNGV. Trimming took off 1 base at V and 5 bases at J, with 21 bases between the two ends. CDR3 sequence reads: CASSLVVTYDLGRANVLTF. The CDR3 nucleotides are TGTGCCAGCAGCTTAGTCGTGACATACGATCTGGGTAGGGCCAACGTCCTGACTTTC.

V and J are TRBV30 and TRBJ2-3, with D perhaps TRBD2 (6 bases). The V gene lost 1 base and the J gene lost 0 bases, with 11 bases spanning the gap. Germline-derived CDR1 and CDR2 are GTSNPN and SVGIG (reference sequence). The CDR3 is 15 residues long. The CDR3 bases are TGTGCCTGGAGTGAAAGCGGGTCGAGCACAGATACGCAGTATTTT. Translating it yields CAWSESGSSTDTQYF. The complete variable domain, with remaining parts taken from reference TRBV30 and TRBJ2-3, reads SQTIHQWPATLVQPVGSPLSLECTVEGTSNPNLYWYRQAAGRGLQLLFYSVGIGQISSEVPQNLSASRPQDRQFILSSKKLLLSDSGFYLCAWSESGSSTDTQYFGPGTRLTVL.

This chain links TRBV2 with TRBJ2-7, with TRBD2 as a possible D gene (5 bases). Germline CDR1 SNHLY, CDR2 FYNNEI. Trimming stripped 0 bases from V and 3 bases from J, with 9 bases between. The length of the CDR3 is 14 residues. The CDR3: CASSEAGDLYEQYF. In DNA, the CDR3 is TGTGCCAGCAGTGAAGCGGGAGATCTCTACGAGCAGTACTTC.

This clonotype was observed a handful of times. The J gene is TRBJ2-2, the V gene TRBV2, with D uncertain. The CDR3 runs to 12 residues. The V gene's germline CDR1 is SNHLY and CDR2 FYNNEI. V shed 7 bases and J shed 2 bases, with 5 bases lying between them. The CDR3 is CASILNTGELFF. DNA of the CDR3: TGTGCCAGCATTTTAAACACCGGGGAGCTGTTTTTT.

The chain employs TRBV28 and TRBJ1-5, with D possibly being TRBD1 (6 bases). The CDR3 length is 16 residues. Germline CDR1 reads MDHEN; CDR2 reads SYDVKM. Trimming pared 11 bases from V and 0 bases from J, leaving 20 bases between. Here the CDR3 reads CAAKHRADYSNQPQHF. The CDR3 bases are TGTGCCGCCAAGCACAGGGCCGATTATAGCAATCAGCCCCAGCATTTT.

This rearrangement joins TRBV27 to TRBJ2-7; TRBD1 agrees at 8 bases. Germline V gene sequence: CDR1 MNHEY, CDR2 SMNVEV (reference sequence). The CDR3 is 18 amino acids. The J segment lost 4 bases and the V segment lost 3 bases, leaving 17 bases of the junction unmatched. CDR3 sequence (DNA): TGTGCCAGCAGTTTGACGACAGGGGCTGGAATCCTCGTTTACGAGCAGTACTTC. Its protein is CASSLTTGAGILVYEQYF.

This clonotype was observed once. The chain combines TRBV7-9 with TRBJ1-1, with TRBD1 identical over 9 bases. The ends lost 5 bases at V and 5 bases at J; junction bases unmatched: 6. CDR1 and CDR2 (germline): SEHNR, FQNEAQ (reference sequence). The CDR3 has 14 residues. In DNA form, the CDR3 reads TGTGCCAGCAGCGACAAGACAGGGGGAACTGAAGCTTTCTTT. Amino acid sequence: CASSDKTGGTEAFF.

The rearrangement joins TRBV11-1 to TRBJ2-1; 14 nucleotides line up with TRBD2. V lost 5 bases, J lost 1 base, and 7 bases stayed unmatched. CDR1 and CDR2 (germline): SGHAT, FQDESV (reference sequence). This CDR3 is built from 18 residues. This chain's CDR3 is CASSPGTSGSVSYNEQFF. CDR3 nucleotides: TGTGCCAGCAGCCCAGGGACTAGCGGGAGTGTGTCCTACAATGAGCAGTTCTTC.

This clonotype is a singleton in its sample. The V gene is TRBV11-3, the J gene TRBJ2-2; D may be TRBD1 (6 bases). Trimming removed 4 bases at V and 5 bases at J, with 11 bases between. This CDR3 contains 14 residues. Per the germline V gene, CDR1 is SGHNT and CDR2 is YENEEA. Written as DNA, the CDR3 is TGTGCCAGCAGCTCATTAACAGGGACCGGGGAGCTGTTTTTT. This sequence encodes CASSSLTGTGELFF.

V gene TRBV12-3 or TRBV12-4 combines with J gene TRBJ1-2; D is ambiguous. CDR3 length: 15 residues. V lost 4 bases and J lost 2, with 14 bases in between. This CDR3 reads CASSSFLSSNYGYTF. The CDR3 DNA sequence: TGTGCCAGCAGTTCATTCCTTAGCTCCAACTATGGCTACACCTTC.

The V and J genes are TRBV10-2 and TRBJ2-3, with 8 positions matching TRBD2. This CDR3 is built from 14 residues. The V and J ends lost 7 bases and 4 bases, in that order; junction bases with no gene match: 7. Germline V gene data show CDR1 as WSHSY and CDR2 as SAAADI. The CDR3 sequence is CASMSGSTSDTQYF. For the CDR3, the DNA is TGCGCCAGCATGAGCGGGAGTACGTCAGATACGCAGTATTTT.

The chain combines TRBV11-2 with TRBJ2-1; D is uncertain. Germline loops: CDR1 SGHAT, CDR2 FQNNGV. CDR3 length: 17 amino acids. The V and J ends lost 2 bases and 5 bases respectively, with 19 bases between them. For the CDR3, the DNA is TGTGCCAGCAGCTTATTCCCGGCGTATCGGCTTGACAATGAGCAGTTCTTC. It encodes CASSLFPAYRLDNEQFF.

This clonotype was seen more than once but under ten times. The chain is built from TRBV7-6 and TRBJ1-1; possibly TRBD1 for D (6 bases). Germline assignment: CDR1 SGHVS and CDR2 FNYEAQ. V lost 5 bases and J 4 bases, leaving 11 bases between the germline ends. The CDR3 covers 13 residues. The CDR3 region is CASSVQGGTEAFF. CDR3 nucleotide sequence: TGTGCCAGCAGCGTACAGGGTGGCACTGAAGCTTTCTTT.

The chain recombines TRBV20-1 with TRBJ2-7, with D possibly matching TRBD2 (6 bases). The CDR3 covers 15 residues. Germline assignment: CDR1 DFQATT and CDR2 SNEGSKA (reference sequence). With 2 bases removed from V and 3 bases from J, the gap between germline ends came to 17 bases. CDR3 DNA sequence: TGCAGTGCTAGATGGGCCTCGGGACTTAGCTACGAGCAGTACTTC. Protein sequence: CSARWASGLSYEQYF.

This rearrangement joins TRBV7-9 to TRBJ1-1; 7 bases align to TRBD1. The CDR3 loop spans 15 amino acids. Germline-derived CDR1 and CDR2 are SEHNR and FQNEAQ (reference sequence). Trimming at V came to 1 base and at J to 4 bases, leaving 6 bases not matched to a gene. In DNA form, the CDR3 reads TGTGCCAGCAGCTTAGGACAGGGAATCCGCACTGAAGCTTTCTTT. It specifies CASSLGQGIRTEAFF.

The V call is TRBV4-1, the J call TRBJ2-7; D is uncertain. The V end was cut by 6 bases, the J end by 3 bases, with 9 bases between. The V gene's germline CDR1 is MGHRA and CDR2 YSYEKL. The CDR3 loop spans 12 amino acids. CDR3 nucleotide sequence: TGCGCCAGCAGTCACTATGGCTACGAGCAGTACTTC. Translating it yields CASSHYGYEQYF.

This clonotype showed up just once. The V and J genes are TRBV14 and TRBJ1-2; D is unresolved. This CDR3 has 13 residues. Germline V gene sequence: CDR1 SGHDN, CDR2 FVKESK. Deletions cut 1 base from V and 3 bases from J, with 6 bases between. CDR3 amino acids: CASSQGFDYGYTF. The CDR3 DNA is TGTGCCAGCAGCCAAGGGTTCGACTATGGCTACACCTTC.

The chain recombines TRBV6-6 with TRBJ2-7; D might be TRBD1 or TRBD2, each matching 7 bases. The CDR3 runs 15 residues. V gave up 4 bases and J gave up 3 bases, with 16 bases separating them. Per the germline V gene, CDR1 is MNHNY and CDR2 is SVGAGI (reference sequence). The CDR3 is CASSSPRGGIYEQYF. The CDR3 nucleotides are TGTGCCAGCAGTTCCCCCAGGGGGGGTATCTACGAGCAGTACTTC.

V usage is TRBV4-1 and J usage is TRBJ1-1; tentatively, D is TRBD1 (6 bases). V gave up 3 bases and J gave up 4 bases, with 15 bases separating them. The CDR3 extends over 15 amino acids. Germline loops: CDR1 MGHRA, CDR2 YSYEKL. CDR3 in DNA: TGCGCCAGCAGCCAGGACAGCCCAGGAAGCACTGAAGCTTTCTTT. This gives the protein CASSQDSPGSTEAFF.

This clonotype was seen only once. This CDR3 reads CASSSRLAGVGYNEQFF. The CDR3 region has the DNA TGTGCCAGCAGTTCGCGACTAGCGGGAGTTGGGTACAATGAGCAGTTCTTC. The V and J genes are TRBV28 and TRBJ2-1; 12 bases match TRBD2. Trimming removed 4 bases from V and 4 bases from J; junction bases left unmatched: 8. The length of the CDR3 is 17 residues. Germline CDR1 reads MDHEN; CDR2 reads SYDVKM.

J is TRBJ2-5 and V is TRBV25-1; 11 positions agree with TRBD2. Germline V gene sequence: CDR1 MGHDK, CDR2 SYGVNS. The CDR3 totals 16 residues. The ends lost 2 bases at V and 3 bases at J; junction bases unmatched: 5. The CDR3 region is CASSEPSGRSEETQYF. The CDR3 DNA reads TGTGCCAGCAGTGAACCTAGCGGGAGGAGTGAAGAGACCCAGTACTTC.

The V and J genes are TRBV5-1 and TRBJ2-5, with a weak D call TRBD1 (6 bases). The germline V gene encodes CDR1 SGHRS and CDR2 YFSETQ. V shed 2 bases and J shed 0 bases, with 8 bases lying between them. CDR3 length: 14 residues. The CDR3 DNA follows: TGCGCCAGCAGCTTCTGGACAGACCAAGAGACCCAGTACTTC. It specifies CASSFWTDQETQYF. The whole variable domain, filled in from reference TRBV5-1 and TRBJ2-5, reads KAGVTQTPRYLIKTRGQQVTLSCSPISGHRSVSWYQQTPGQGLQFLFEYFSETQRNKGNFPGRFSGRQFSNSRSEMNVSTLELGDSALYLCASSFWTDQETQYFGPGTRLLVL.

The V and J genes are TRBV27 and TRBJ1-1; tentative D call: TRBD1 (6 bases). The CDR3 extends over 14 amino acids. V was trimmed by 5 bases and J by 2 bases, leaving 12 bases between them. CDR1 is MNHEY, CDR2 SMNVEV, per germline (reference sequence). The CDR3 coding sequence is TGTGCCAGCAGTCCCACAGGGCCCAACACTGAAGCTTTCTTT. Protein: CASSPTGPNTEAFF.

This chain connects TRBV19 to TRBJ2-5; D is possibly TRBD2 (7 bases). From germline, CDR1 is LNHDA and CDR2 SQIVND (reference sequence). The CDR3 has 14 residues. Trimming removed 6 bases at V and 4 bases at J, with 15 bases between. DNA of the CDR3: TGTGCCAGTAGCCCCATGGGGGGGCGAGAGACCCAGTACTTC. Its protein is CASSPMGGRETQYF.

Only one count was recorded for this clonotype. This chain joins TRBV5-6 and TRBJ2-7, with D possibly being TRBD1 or TRBD2 (5 bases each). Trimming shortened V by 6 bases and J by 2 bases, and 12 bases separated the two germline ends. This CDR3 comprises 13 residues. Germline V gene sequence: CDR1 SGHDT, CDR2 YYEEEE. In DNA, the CDR3 is TGTGCCAGCACCCGACGGGGACCCTACGAGCAGTACTTC. Its protein product is CASTRRGPYEQYF. The whole variable domain, filled in from reference TRBV5-6 and TRBJ2-7, reads DAGVTQSPTHLIKTRGQQVTLRCSPKSGHDTVSWYQQALGQGPQFIFQYYEEEERQRGNFPDRFSGHQFPNYSSELNVNALLLGDSALYLCASTRRGPYEQYFGPGTRLTVT.

V is TRBV5-1 and J is TRBJ1-1; 7 bases line up with TRBD1. The length of the CDR3 is 14 residues. Germline V lookup: CDR1 SGHRS, CDR2 YFSETQ. The J segment lost 3 bases and the V segment lost 3 bases, leaving 5 bases of the junction unmatched. The CDR3: CASSSRGFDTEAFF. CDR3 nucleotides: TGCGCCAGCAGCTCCAGGGGGTTTGACACTGAAGCTTTCTTT. Full variable domain (outside the CDR3, taken from reference TRBV5-1 and TRBJ1-1): KAGVTQTPRYLIKTRGQQVTLSCSPISGHRSVSWYQQTPGQGLQFLFEYFSETQRNKGNFPGRFSGRQFSNSRSEMNVSTLELGDSALYLCASSSRGFDTEAFFGQGTRLTVV.

The chain combines TRBV25-1 with TRBJ2-7, with TRBD1 identical over 7 bases. The V segment lost 8 bases and the J segment 1 base; nucleotides outside the gene matches: 5. This CDR3 spans 13 amino acids. The germline V gene encodes CDR1 MGHDK and CDR2 SYGVNS. The CDR3 reads CASGEQGSYEQYF. The CDR3 DNA follows: TGTGCCAGCGGGGAACAGGGGTCCTACGAGCAGTACTTC.

The V call is TRBV5-1, the J call TRBJ1-2; D may be TRBD1 (6 bases). The CDR3 loop spans 13 amino acids. The V gene lost 4 bases and the J gene lost 2 bases, with 9 bases spanning the gap. CDR1 and CDR2 (germline): SGHRS, YFSETQ. The CDR3 is CASSQGINYGYTF. The CDR3 DNA reads TGCGCCAGCAGCCAGGGGATCAACTATGGCTACACCTTC.

This chain uses TRBV27 with TRBJ1-2; D is possibly TRBD1 (5 bases). Germline CDR1 MNHEY, CDR2 SMNVEV (reference sequence). Between the trimmed V and J ends, which lost 3 bases and 6 bases, there was a span of 11 bases. The length of the CDR3 is 13 residues. The CDR3 nucleotides are TGTGCCAGCAGTTTTGGGGGAAGCGATGGCTACACCTTC. Protein product: CASSFGGSDGYTF.

This chain links TRBV6-5 with TRBJ2-7; 8 nucleotides line up with TRBD2. The CDR3 runs to 15 residues. Germline CDR1 and CDR2: MNHEY and SVGAGI. V gave up 6 bases and J gave up 5 bases; unmatched junction bases: 12. The CDR3 DNA reads as TGTGCCAGCAGCCCCTCGGGGGGGGCACTGGACGAGCAGTACTTC. Translation: CASSPSGGALDEQYF.

The gene calls are TRBV25-1 and TRBJ1-6, with D possibly matching TRBD1 (5 bases). Trimming pared 1 base from V and 7 bases from J, leaving 11 bases between. The CDR3 is made up of 15 amino acids. Germline V gives CDR1 MGHDK, CDR2 SYGVNS. The CDR3 here is CASSEWAGPNSPLHF. DNA for the CDR3: TGTGCCAGCAGTGAATGGGCAGGGCCGAATTCACCCCTCCACTTT.